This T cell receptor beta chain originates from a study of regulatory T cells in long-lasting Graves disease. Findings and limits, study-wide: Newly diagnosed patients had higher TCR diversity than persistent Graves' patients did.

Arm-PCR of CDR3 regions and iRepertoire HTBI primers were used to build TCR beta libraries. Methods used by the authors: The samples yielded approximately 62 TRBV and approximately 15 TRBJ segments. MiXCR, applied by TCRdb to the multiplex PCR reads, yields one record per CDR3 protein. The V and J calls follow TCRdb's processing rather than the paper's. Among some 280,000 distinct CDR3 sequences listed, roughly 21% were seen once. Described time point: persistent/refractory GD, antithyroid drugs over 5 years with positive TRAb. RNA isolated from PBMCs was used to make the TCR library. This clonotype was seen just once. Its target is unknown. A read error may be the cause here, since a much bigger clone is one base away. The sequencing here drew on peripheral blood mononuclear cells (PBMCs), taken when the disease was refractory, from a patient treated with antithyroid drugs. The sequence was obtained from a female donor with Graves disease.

Written as DNA, the CDR3 is TGTGCCTGGGGTCCCTTTGGGAGCGCCTCCTACGAGCAGTACTTC. It encodes CAWGPFGSASYEQYF. The V gene is TRBV30, the J gene TRBJ2-7; the D gene is possibly TRBD2 (5 bases). Germline V gene lookup returns CDR1 GTSNPN and CDR2 SVGIG (reference sequence). With 5 bases removed from V and 0 bases from J, the gap between germline ends came to 17 bases. CDR3 length: 15 residues.